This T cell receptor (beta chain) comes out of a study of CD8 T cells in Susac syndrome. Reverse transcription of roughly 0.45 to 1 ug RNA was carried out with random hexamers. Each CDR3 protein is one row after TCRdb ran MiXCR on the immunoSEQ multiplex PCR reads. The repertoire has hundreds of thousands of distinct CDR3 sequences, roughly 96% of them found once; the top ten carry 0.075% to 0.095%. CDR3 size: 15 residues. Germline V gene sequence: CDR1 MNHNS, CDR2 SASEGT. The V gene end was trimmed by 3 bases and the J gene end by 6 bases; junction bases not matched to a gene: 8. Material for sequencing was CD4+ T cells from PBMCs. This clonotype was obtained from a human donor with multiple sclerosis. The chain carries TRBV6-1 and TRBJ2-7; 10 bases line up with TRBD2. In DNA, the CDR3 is TGTGCCAGCAGTGATGGCGCTAGCGGGAGTTTCGAGCAGTACTTC. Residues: CASSDGASGSFEQYF.